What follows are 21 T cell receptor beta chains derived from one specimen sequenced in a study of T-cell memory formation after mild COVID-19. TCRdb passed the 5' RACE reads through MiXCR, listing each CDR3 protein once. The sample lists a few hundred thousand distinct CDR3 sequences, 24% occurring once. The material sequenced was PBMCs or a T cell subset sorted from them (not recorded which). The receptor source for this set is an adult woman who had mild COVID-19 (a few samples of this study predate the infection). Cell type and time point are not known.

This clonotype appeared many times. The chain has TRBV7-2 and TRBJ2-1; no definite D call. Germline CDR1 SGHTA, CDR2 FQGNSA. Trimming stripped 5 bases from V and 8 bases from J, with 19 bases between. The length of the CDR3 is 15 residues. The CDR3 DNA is TGTGCCAGCAGCCGGACCCTAGACGATGTGGATGAGCAGTTCTTC. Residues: CASSRTLDDVDEQFF.

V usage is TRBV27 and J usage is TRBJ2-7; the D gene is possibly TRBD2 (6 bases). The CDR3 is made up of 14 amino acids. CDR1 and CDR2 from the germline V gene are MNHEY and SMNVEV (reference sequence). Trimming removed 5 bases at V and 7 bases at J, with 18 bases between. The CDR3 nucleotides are TGTGCCAGCAGTCTCATTCGGGAGACTCGGGAGCAGTACTTC. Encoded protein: CASSLIRETREQYF.

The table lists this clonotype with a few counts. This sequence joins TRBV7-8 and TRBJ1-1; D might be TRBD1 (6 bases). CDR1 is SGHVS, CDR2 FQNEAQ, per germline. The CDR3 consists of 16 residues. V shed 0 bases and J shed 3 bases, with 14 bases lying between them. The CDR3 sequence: CASSLARRSGDTEAFF. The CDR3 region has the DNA TGTGCCAGCAGCTTAGCGCGGAGGTCAGGGGACACTGAAGCTTTCTTT.

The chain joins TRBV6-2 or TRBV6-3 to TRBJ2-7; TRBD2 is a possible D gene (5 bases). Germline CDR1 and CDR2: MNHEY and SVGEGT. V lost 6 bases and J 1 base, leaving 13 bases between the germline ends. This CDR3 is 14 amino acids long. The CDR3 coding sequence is TGTGCCAGCAGCACCGGACTGAAATCCTACGAGCAGTACTTC. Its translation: CASSTGLKSYEQYF.

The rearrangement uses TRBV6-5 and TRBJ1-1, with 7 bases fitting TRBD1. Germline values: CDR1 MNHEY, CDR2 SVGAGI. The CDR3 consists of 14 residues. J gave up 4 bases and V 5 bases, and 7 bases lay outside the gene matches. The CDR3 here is CASSEQGFVTEAFF. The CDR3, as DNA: TGTGCCAGCAGTGAACAGGGGTTTGTCACTGAAGCTTTCTTT.

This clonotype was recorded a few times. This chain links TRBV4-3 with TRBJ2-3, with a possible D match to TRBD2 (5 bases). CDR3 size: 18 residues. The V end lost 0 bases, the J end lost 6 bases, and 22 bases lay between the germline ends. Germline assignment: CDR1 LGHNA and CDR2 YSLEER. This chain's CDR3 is CASSQEIAGWAGFDTQYF. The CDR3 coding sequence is TGCGCCAGCAGCCAAGAGATTGCGGGCTGGGCAGGCTTTGATACGCAGTATTTT.

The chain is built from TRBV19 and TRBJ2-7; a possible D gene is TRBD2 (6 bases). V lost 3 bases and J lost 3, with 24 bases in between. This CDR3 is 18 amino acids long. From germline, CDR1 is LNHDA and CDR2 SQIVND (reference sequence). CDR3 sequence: CASSMGILRRDGVYEQYF. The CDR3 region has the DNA TGTGCCAGTAGTATGGGGATTCTACGGCGGGATGGGGTCTACGAGCAGTACTTC.

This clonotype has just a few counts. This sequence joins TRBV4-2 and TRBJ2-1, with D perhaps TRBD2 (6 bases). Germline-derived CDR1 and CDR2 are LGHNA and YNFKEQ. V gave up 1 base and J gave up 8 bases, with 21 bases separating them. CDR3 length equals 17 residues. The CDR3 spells CASSQGDWASVLDEQFF. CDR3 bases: TGTGCCAGCAGCCAAGGGGATTGGGCTAGCGTGCTGGATGAGCAGTTCTTC.

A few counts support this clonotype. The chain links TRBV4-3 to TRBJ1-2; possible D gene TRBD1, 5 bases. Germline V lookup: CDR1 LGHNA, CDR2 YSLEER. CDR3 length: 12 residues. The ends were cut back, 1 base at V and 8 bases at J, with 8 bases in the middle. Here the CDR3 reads CASSQGGWGYTF. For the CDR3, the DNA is TGCGCCAGCAGCCAAGGGGGCTGGGGCTACACCTTC.

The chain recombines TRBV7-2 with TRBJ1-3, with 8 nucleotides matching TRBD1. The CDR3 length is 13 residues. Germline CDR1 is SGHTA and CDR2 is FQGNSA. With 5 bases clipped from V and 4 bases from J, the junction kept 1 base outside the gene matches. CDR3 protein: CASSRDRGNTIYF. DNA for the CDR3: TGTGCCAGCAGCCGGGACAGGGGAAACACCATATATTTT.

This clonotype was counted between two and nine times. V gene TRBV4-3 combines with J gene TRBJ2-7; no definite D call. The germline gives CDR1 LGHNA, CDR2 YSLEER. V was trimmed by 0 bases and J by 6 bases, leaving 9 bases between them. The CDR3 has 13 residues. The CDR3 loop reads CASSQDMAAEQYF. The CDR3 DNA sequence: TGCGCCAGCAGCCAAGATATGGCAGCCGAGCAGTACTTC.

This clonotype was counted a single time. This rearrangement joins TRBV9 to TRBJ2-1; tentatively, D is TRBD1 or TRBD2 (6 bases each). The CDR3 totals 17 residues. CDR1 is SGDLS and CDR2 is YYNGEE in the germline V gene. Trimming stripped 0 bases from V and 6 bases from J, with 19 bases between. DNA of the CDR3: TGTGCCAGCAGCGTAGCCGGATCCGGGGGCCGCGGCAATGAGCAGTTCTTC. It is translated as CASSVAGSGGRGNEQFF. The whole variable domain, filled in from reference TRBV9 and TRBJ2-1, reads DSGVTQTPKHLITATGQRVTLRCSPRSGDLSVYWYQQSLDQGLQFLIQYYNGEERAKGNILERFSAQQFPDLHSELNLSSLELGDSALYFCASSVAGSGGRGNEQFFGPGTRLTVL.

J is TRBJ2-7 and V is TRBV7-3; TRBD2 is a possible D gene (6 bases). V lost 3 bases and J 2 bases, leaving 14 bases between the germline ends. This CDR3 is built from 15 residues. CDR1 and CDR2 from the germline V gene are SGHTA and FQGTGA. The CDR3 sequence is CASSFSGGAPYEQYF. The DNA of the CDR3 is TGTGCCAGCAGCTTCTCGGGCGGGGCCCCCTACGAGCAGTACTTC.

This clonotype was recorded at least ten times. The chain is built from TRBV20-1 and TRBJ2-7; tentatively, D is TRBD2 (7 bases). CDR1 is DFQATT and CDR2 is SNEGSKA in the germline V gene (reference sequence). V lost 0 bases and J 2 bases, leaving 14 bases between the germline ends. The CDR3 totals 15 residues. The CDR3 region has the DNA TGCAGTGCTAGAGATGGAAAGGGGGGGACCTACGAGCAGTACTTC. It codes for CSARDGKGGTYEQYF.

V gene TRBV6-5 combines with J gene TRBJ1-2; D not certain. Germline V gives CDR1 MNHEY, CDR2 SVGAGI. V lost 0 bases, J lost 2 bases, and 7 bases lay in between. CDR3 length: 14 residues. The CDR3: CASSYSGGNYGYTF. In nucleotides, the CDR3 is TGTGCCAGCAGTTACTCGGGCGGGAACTATGGCTACACCTTC.

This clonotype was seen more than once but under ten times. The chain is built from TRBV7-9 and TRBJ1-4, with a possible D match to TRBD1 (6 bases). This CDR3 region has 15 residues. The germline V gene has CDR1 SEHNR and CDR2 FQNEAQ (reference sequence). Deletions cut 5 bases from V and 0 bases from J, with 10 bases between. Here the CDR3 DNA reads TGTGCCAGCAGCGTAGGACAGTCAACTAATGAAAAACTGTTTTTT. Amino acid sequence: CASSVGQSTNEKLFF.

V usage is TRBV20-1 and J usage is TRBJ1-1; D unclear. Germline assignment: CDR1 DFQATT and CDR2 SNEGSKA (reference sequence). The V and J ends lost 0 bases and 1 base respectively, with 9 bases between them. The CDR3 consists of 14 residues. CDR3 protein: CSARDGVTNTEAFF. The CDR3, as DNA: TGCAGTGCTAGAGATGGGGTTACGAACACTGAAGCTTTCTTT.

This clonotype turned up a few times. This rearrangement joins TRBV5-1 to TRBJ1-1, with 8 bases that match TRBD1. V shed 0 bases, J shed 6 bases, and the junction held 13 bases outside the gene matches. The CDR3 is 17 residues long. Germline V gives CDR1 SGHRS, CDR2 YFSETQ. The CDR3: CASSLGNSGQVASEAFF. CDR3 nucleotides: TGCGCCAGCAGCTTGGGGAATTCGGGACAGGTCGCTTCTGAAGCTTTCTTT.

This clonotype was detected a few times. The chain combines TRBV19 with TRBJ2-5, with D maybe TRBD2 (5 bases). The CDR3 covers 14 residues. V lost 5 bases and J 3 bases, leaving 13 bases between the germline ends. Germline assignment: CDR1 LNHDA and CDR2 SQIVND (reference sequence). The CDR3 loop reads CASSPYGREETQYF. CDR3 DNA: TGTGCCAGTAGTCCCTATGGGCGGGAAGAGACCCAGTACTTC.

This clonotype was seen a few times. Written as DNA, the CDR3 is TGTGCCAGTAGTGCTACTTTGGAAACTGAAGCTTTCTTT. Translation gives CASSATLETEAFF. The chain employs TRBV19 and TRBJ1-1; D gene ambiguous. Germline V gene lookup returns CDR1 LNHDA and CDR2 SQIVND (reference sequence). Trimming removed 5 bases from V and 5 bases from J, with 12 bases in between. The CDR3 extends over 13 amino acids.

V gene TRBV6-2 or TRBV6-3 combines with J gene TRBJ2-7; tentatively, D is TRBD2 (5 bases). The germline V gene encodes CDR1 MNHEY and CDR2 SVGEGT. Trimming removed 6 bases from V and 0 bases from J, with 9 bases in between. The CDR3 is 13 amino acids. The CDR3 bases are TGTGCCAGCAGCCACGGGATCTCCTACGAGCAGTACTTC. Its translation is CASSHGISYEQYF.